The clone carrying this T cell receptor beta chain was counted once. This entry comes from a study of OX40 agonist ivuxolimab in advanced cancers. The data were produced by immunoSEQ multiplex PCR, yet TCRdb's version contains in-frame clones alone and is incomplete. Of 70,000 or so clones detected, 90% appear once; the ten largest clones hold over 9.5%. The CDR3 runs 16 residues. Germline CDR1 reads MDHEN; CDR2 reads SYDVKM. J gave up 3 bases and V 6 bases, and 10 bases lay outside the gene matches. The chain combines TRBV28 with TRBJ2-1; 8 positions agree with TRBD1. The sample was CD4+ or CD8+ T cells sorted from blood, taken in a trial of the OX40 agonist ivuxolimab. This receptor was obtained from an adult with an advanced solid tumor such as melanoma, head and neck, liver or kidney cancer. The CDR3 DNA sequence: TGTGCCAGCAGCTCCCCCGGGACAGGAGGCTACAATGAGCAGTTCTTC. Amino acid sequence: CASSSPGTGGYNEQFF.